The clone carrying this T cell receptor (beta chain) showed up just a few times. This record comes from a study of CD8+ T cells in alopecia areata. Isolated RNA was reverse transcribed into cDNA used as the sequencing template. TCRdb's copy holds only in-frame clones and misses some; the assay was immunoSEQ multiplex PCR. Counted here are about 200,000 clones, approximately 61% occurring once; the ten biggest clones make up 0.45%. There are 16 residues in the CDR3. The germline V and J ends were trimmed by 2 bases and 0 bases, with 14 bases remaining between them. From germline, CDR1 is GTSNPN and CDR2 SVGIG (reference sequence).

This clonotype was sampled from a human donor with alopecia areata. The material sequenced was CD4+ T cells sorted from blood, taken at week 0. The chain joins TRBV30 to TRBJ2-1; possibly TRBD2 for D (6 bases). The CDR3: CAWSWRGLSSYNEQFF. CDR3 DNA: TGTGCCTGGAGTTGGCGGGGCCTTAGCTCCTACAATGAGCAGTTCTTC.